Listed below are T cell receptor beta chains from one sample, sequenced in a study of spatial heterogeneity in lung cancer. Each CDR3 protein is one row after TCRdb ran MiXCR on the 5' RACE reads. The sample records around 18,000 distinct CDR3 sequences, about 10% being singletons. The starting material was PBMCs, obtained at follow-up. These receptors were obtained from a male donor with early-stage non-small cell lung cancer. The CDR3 runs from the conserved cysteine through the conserved F or W. Fields, in order: J gene, clone size, D gene, V gene, CDR3 protein, CDR3 DNA. The D gene is left open where the match is weak. Only part of the rows carry a size: once, few, many, or a class if the clone is expanded.

>TRBJ2-6|many|TRBD1|TRBV19
CASSPGQGASGANVLTF
TGTGCCAGTAGTCCGGGACAGGGGGCTTCCGGGGCCAACGTCCTGACTTTC
>TRBJ2-5|few|-|TRBV19
CASSTRDGSQETQYF
TGTGCCAGTAGTACTCGGGACGGGTCCCAAGAGACCCAGTACTTC
>TRBJ2-7|-|TRBD2|TRBV9
CTSSAEAGGPYEQYF
TGTACCAGCAGCGCCGAAGCGGGGGGCCCCTACGAGCAGTACTTC
>TRBJ2-3|many|-|TRBV10-3
CATGSGEPLTDTQYF
TGTGCCACCGGTAGCGGAGAGCCCCTCACAGATACGCAGTATTTT
>TRBJ1-2|-|-|TRBV4-3
CASSLTDGYGYTF
TGCGCCAGCAGCCTCACAGACGGCTATGGCTACACCTTC
>TRBJ2-3|many|-|TRBV28
CASSLLVQGTDVLSTDTQYF
TGTGCCAGCAGTTTATTGGTACAGGGTACCGACGTCCTTAGCACAGATACGCAGTATTTT
>TRBJ2-3|medium-sized|TRBD2|TRBV6-1
CASSGLAATDTQYF
TGTGCCAGCAGTGGACTAGCGGCCACAGATACGCAGTATTTT
>TRBJ2-5|many|TRBD2|TRBV7-2
CASSLAPISGGDETQYF
TGTGCCAGCAGCTTAGCGCCTATTAGCGGGGGGGACGAGACCCAGTACTTC
>TRBJ2-4|many|TRBD1|TRBV18
CASSPPGQVQNIQYF
TGTGCCAGCTCACCTCCCGGACAGGTCCAAAACATTCAGTACTTC
>TRBJ2-1|many|-|TRBV20-1
CSAYRTTGSYNEQFF
TGCAGTGCCTACCGGACCACAGGGTCCTACAATGAGCAGTTCTTC
>TRBJ1-2|-|-|TRBV20-1
CSASHGSSEGGYTF
TGCAGTGCCTCACACGGGAGCTCAGAGGGTGGCTACACCTTC
>TRBJ2-1|-|-|TRBV6-2/TRBV6-3
CASSYWGLSGSYNEQFF
TGTGCCAGCAGTTACTGGGGGTTAAGCGGTTCCTACAATGAGCAGTTCTTC
>TRBJ2-5|many|TRBD2|TRBV5-1
CASSLTSGQETQYF
TGCGCCAGCAGCTTAACTAGCGGACAAGAGACCCAGTACTTC
>TRBJ1-5|many|-|TRBV7-6
CASSLGGPSNQPQHF
TGTGCCAGCAGCTTAGGGGGGCCTAGCAATCAGCCCCAGCATTTT
>TRBJ2-1|many|-|TRBV7-2
CASSLGSDWNEQFF
TGTGCCAGCAGCTTAGGGTCGGACTGGAATGAGCAGTTCTTC
>TRBJ1-5|many|-|TRBV18
CASSRGTSHSNQPQHF
TGTGCCAGCTCACGTGGGACAAGTCATAGCAATCAGCCCCAGCATTTT
>TRBJ2-1|-|TRBD2|TRBV20-1
CSASELAGGPSEQFF
TGCAGTGCTAGCGAACTAGCGGGGGGGCCCAGTGAGCAGTTCTTC
>TRBJ2-2|few|TRBD2|TRBV20-1
CSARVPSGGDTGELFF
TGCAGTGCTAGAGTTCCTAGCGGGGGGGACACCGGGGAGCTGTTTTTT
>TRBJ1-1|-|TRBD1|TRBV6-5
CASNQQGATEAFF
TGTGCCAGCAATCAACAGGGGGCCACTGAAGCTTTCTTT
>TRBJ2-3|-|-|TRBV5-1
CASSLGTSDTQYF
TGCGCCAGCAGCTTGGGGACCTCAGATACGCAGTATTTT
>TRBJ1-1|few|-|TRBV19
CASTEAFF
TGTGCCAGTACTGAAGCTTTCTTT
>TRBJ2-1|many|TRBD1|TRBV11-2
CASSFPDRGGSNEQFF
TGTGCCAGCAGCTTCCCGGACAGGGGAGGGTCAAATGAGCAGTTCTTC
>TRBJ2-7|many|TRBD2|TRBV6-1
CASKELAGGLTYEQYF
TGTGCCAGCAAAGAACTAGCGGGGGGACTCACCTACGAGCAGTACTTC
>TRBJ1-5|many|TRBD1|TRBV2
CASRHSTGDQPQHF
TGTGCCAGCAGGCATTCTACAGGGGATCAGCCCCAGCATTTT
>TRBJ2-5|-|-|TRBV18
CASSPRRGETQYF
TGTGCCAGCTCACCTCGGCGTGGGGAGACCCAGTACTTC
>TRBJ2-1|many|-|TRBV6-1
CASSESSVYNEQFF
TGTGCCAGCAGTGAAAGTTCAGTCTACAATGAGCAGTTCTTC
>TRBJ2-3|many|-|TRBV5-1
CASSNQPMDISTDTQYF
TGCGCCAGCAGCAATCAACCGATGGATATCAGCACAGATACGCAGTATTTT
>TRBJ1-5|many|-|TRBV12-3/TRBV12-4
CASSFRGRGPGFNSNQPQHF
TGTGCCAGCAGTTTCCGGGGGCGAGGGCCCGGTTTTAATAGCAATCAGCCCCAGCATTTT
>TRBJ2-5|few|-|TRBV12-3/TRBV12-4
CASSSPYGEETQYF
TGTGCCAGCAGTTCCCCCTACGGGGAAGAGACCCAGTACTTC
>TRBJ2-1|many|-|TRBV24-1
CATSKMWPPGTKQFF
TGTGCCACCTCCAAGATGTGGCCACCGGGCACAAAACAGTTCTTC
>TRBJ2-5|many|-|TRBV11-1
CASSLVSIGETQYF
TGTGCCAGCAGCTTAGTTTCGATCGGGGAGACCCAGTACTTC
>TRBJ2-6|many|-|TRBV7-9
CASLNTWANVLTF
TGTGCCAGCCTGAACACCTGGGCCAACGTCCTGACTTTC
>TRBJ1-2|few|-|TRBV29-1
CSVDQRDGYTF
TGCAGCGTTGACCAGAGAGATGGCTACACCTTC
>TRBJ2-3|many|TRBD2|TRBV2
CASRGTSSDTQYF
TGTGCCAGCAGGGGGACTAGTTCAGATACGCAGTATTTT
>TRBJ2-1|many|TRBD2|TRBV6-2/TRBV6-3
CASSSRSGDYNEQFF
TGTGCCAGCAGTTCGCGAAGCGGGGATTACAATGAGCAGTTCTTC
>TRBJ1-1|medium-sized|-|TRBV13
CASSLAGAGPNTEAFF
TGTGCCAGCAGCTTAGCAGGGGCAGGACCTAACACTGAAGCTTTCTTT
>TRBJ2-1|many|-|TRBV24-1
CATIAWGGVKNEQFF
TGTGCCACCATCGCTTGGGGGGGCGTTAAAAATGAGCAGTTCTTC
>TRBJ1-4|many|-|TRBV15
CATSRDLGHGEKLFF
TGTGCCACCAGCAGAGATTTAGGGCACGGCGAAAAACTGTTTTTT
>TRBJ2-2|many|TRBD2|TRBV10-1
CASSGRATGELFF
TGCGCCAGCAGCGGGAGGGCCACCGGGGAGCTGTTTTTT
>TRBJ1-4|many|TRBD1|TRBV5-6
CASSLGDRAEKLFF
TGTGCCAGCAGCTTGGGTGACAGGGCTGAAAAACTGTTTTTT
>TRBJ2-6|-|-|TRBV11-2
CASSLSWRVGSSGANVLTF
TGTGCCAGCAGCTTATCTTGGAGGGTCGGCAGCTCTGGGGCCAACGTCCTGACTTTC
>TRBJ2-1|few|-|TRBV27
CASSLGRGPSNEQFF
TGTGCCAGCAGTTTAGGCAGGGGCCCCAGCAATGAGCAGTTCTTC
>TRBJ1-1|many|-|TRBV6-5
CASSYRQNTEAFF
TGTGCCAGCAGTTATCGACAGAACACTGAAGCTTTCTTT
>TRBJ2-5|few|-|TRBV6-5
CASSWVRRGGQETQYF
TGTGCCAGCAGTTGGGTTAGACGAGGAGGGCAAGAGACCCAGTACTTC
>TRBJ1-1|few|TRBD1|TRBV18
CASSPAQGAWNTEAFF
TGTGCCAGCTCACCAGCTCAGGGGGCGTGGAACACTGAAGCTTTCTTT
>TRBJ1-3|-|TRBD1|TRBV6-1
CASSVGQGSGNTIYF
TGTGCCAGCAGTGTGGGACAGGGGTCTGGAAACACCATATATTTT
>TRBJ1-5|many|-|TRBV12-3/TRBV12-4
CASSFKANQPQHF
TGTGCCAGCAGTTTCAAAGCGAATCAGCCCCAGCATTTT
>TRBJ2-7|few|TRBD1|TRBV7-9
CASSPQRGHYEQYF
TGTGCCAGCAGCCCACAAAGGGGGCACTACGAGCAGTACTTC
>TRBJ2-5|-|TRBD2|TRBV9
CASSVGGGQETQYF
TGTGCCAGCAGCGTAGGCGGGGGCCAAGAGACCCAGTACTTC
>TRBJ2-7|many|-|TRBV6-5
CASSYSPDSSYEQYF
TGTGCCAGCAGTTACTCGCCTGACAGCTCCTACGAGCAGTACTTC
>TRBJ2-3|many|-|TRBV5-1
CASRTRGASTDTQYF
TGCGCCAGCAGGACTCGCGGTGCTAGCACAGATACGCAGTATTTT
>TRBJ2-5|-|-|TRBV5-1
CASSRDLAKEETQYF
TGCGCCAGCAGCCGAGATCTAGCGAAGGAAGAGACCCAGTACTTC
>TRBJ2-1|-|TRBD2|TRBV6-1
CASRELAGEQFF
TGTGCCAGCAGGGAACTAGCGGGAGAGCAGTTCTTC
>TRBJ2-2|many|TRBD1|TRBV12-3/TRBV12-4
CASTRDRANTGELFF
TGTGCCAGCACCAGGGACAGGGCGAACACCGGGGAGCTGTTTTTT
>TRBJ1-1|few|-|TRBV4-2
CASSQDKMRTTEAFF
TGTGCCAGCAGCCAAGATAAAATGAGGACCACTGAAGCTTTCTTT
>TRBJ2-2|few|-|TRBV20-1
CSASSFLDTGELFF
TGCAGTGCTAGTTCGTTCTTGGATACCGGGGAGCTGTTTTTT